This TCR beta chain is drawn from a study of shared clonotypes between healthy human individuals. Study-wide results and caveats: Among the subsets, naive ones generally showed larger estimated richness than memory ones. The small donor group covered limited genetic and exposure diversity. Unshared clonotypes carried lower generation probabilities than those common to all four donors. Only blood was sampled, and tissue TCR repertoires likely differ from blood ones.

Method: immunoSEQ multiplex PCR; TCRdb's copy keeps in-frame clones and lacks some. The table has 850,000 to 1,200,000 clones, 65% to 80% seen once. Details on this clone: Its antigen is currently unknown.

Germline-derived CDR1 and CDR2 are SGHTA and FQGNSA. The CDR3 has 16 residues. V was shortened by 5 bases and J by 4 bases, with 19 bases between the two germline ends. The receptor was derived from a man younger than 35 in good health. The chain is built from TRBV7-2 and TRBJ2-3, with a possible D match to TRBD2 (5 bases). Sequencing was performed on memory CD4+ T cells sorted from blood. Specified subset: CD45RA-negative fraction. The chain's CDR3 is CASSPIGGQAPDTQYF. CDR3 bases: TGTGCCAGCAGCCCCATAGGAGGTCAGGCCCCAGATACGCAGTATTTT.